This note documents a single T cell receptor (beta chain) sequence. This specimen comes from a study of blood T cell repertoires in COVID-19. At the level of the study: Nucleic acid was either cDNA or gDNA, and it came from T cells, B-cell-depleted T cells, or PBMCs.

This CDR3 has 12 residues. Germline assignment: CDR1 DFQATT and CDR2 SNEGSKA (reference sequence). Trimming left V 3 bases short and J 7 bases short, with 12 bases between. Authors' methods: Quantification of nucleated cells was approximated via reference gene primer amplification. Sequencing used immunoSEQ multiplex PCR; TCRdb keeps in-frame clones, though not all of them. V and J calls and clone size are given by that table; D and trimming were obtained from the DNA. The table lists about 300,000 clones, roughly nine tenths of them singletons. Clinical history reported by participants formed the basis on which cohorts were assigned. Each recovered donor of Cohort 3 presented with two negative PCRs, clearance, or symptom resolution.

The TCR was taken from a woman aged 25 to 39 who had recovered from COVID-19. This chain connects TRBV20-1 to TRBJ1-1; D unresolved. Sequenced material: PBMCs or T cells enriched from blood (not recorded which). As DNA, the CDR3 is TGCAGTGCTAGTTTTGGCCCGGGTGAAGCTTTCTTT. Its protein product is CSASFGPGEAFF.